The 29 T cell receptor beta chains below all came from one sample that was sequenced in a study of OX40 agonist ivuxolimab in advanced cancers. Sequenced by immunoSEQ multiplex PCR; TCRdb stores in-frame clones only, minus some. This table holds 53,000 or so clones, over 75% found once. The sequences come from CD4+ or CD8+ T cells sorted from blood, collected in a trial of the OX40 agonist ivuxolimab. Every receptor here comes from an adult with an advanced solid tumor such as melanoma, head and neck, liver or kidney cancer.

The V call is TRBV6-5, the J call TRBJ1-2; D gene ambiguous. CDR1 MNHEY and CDR2 SVGAGI come from the germline V gene. CDR3 length: 13 amino acids. V gave up 2 bases and J gave up 6 bases, with 10 bases separating them. CDR3 bases: TGTGCCAGCAGTTACAAAAGGAGGAATGGCTACACCTTC. The encoded protein is CASSYKRRNGYTF.

This chain connects TRBV5-1 to TRBJ2-7, with 11 bases aligning to TRBD2. Germline CDR1 and CDR2: SGHRS and YFSETQ. V dropped 0 bases and J dropped 3; count of bases not matched to a gene: 8. The CDR3 is 17 residues long. This CDR3 is CASSLASSGRQGYEQYF. The CDR3 DNA sequence: TGCGCCAGCAGCTTGGCTTCTAGCGGGAGGCAGGGCTACGAGCAGTACTTC.

J is TRBJ2-3 and V is TRBV29-1; 7 nucleotides align to TRBD1. The length of the CDR3 is 13 residues. Germline CDR1 reads SQVTM; CDR2 reads ANQGSEA. CDR3 nucleotides: TGCACCGCGGACACAGGGGTCGCAGATACGCAGTATTTT. The encoded protein is CTADTGVADTQYF.

The J gene is TRBJ2-4, the V gene TRBV19, with D possibly being TRBD2 (5 bases). This CDR3 has 15 residues. Looked up from germline, CDR1 is LNHDA and CDR2 is SQIVND (reference sequence). Trimming left V 10 bases short and J 3 bases short, with 19 bases between. Written as DNA, the CDR3 is TGTGCCACTCACAGCCAAGGAGGAGGCAAAAACATTCAGTACTTC. Amino acids: CATHSQGGGKNIQYF.

The rearrangement uses TRBV5-4 and TRBJ2-2; 10 bases agree with TRBD2. This CDR3 is 16 amino acids long. Germline V CDR1 and CDR2: SGHNT, YYREEE (reference sequence). The V segment lost 3 bases and the J segment 0 bases; nucleotides outside the gene matches: 2. CDR3 DNA sequence: TGTGCCAGCAGCTGGACTAGCGGCACGAACACCGGGGAGCTGTTTTTT. Amino acids: CASSWTSGTNTGELFF. Full variable domain (rest looked up from reference TRBV5-4 and TRBJ2-2): ETGVTQSPTHLIKTRGQQVTLRCSSQSGHNTVSWYQQALGQGPQFIFQYYREEENGRGNFPPRFSGLQFPNYSSELNVNALELDDSALYLCASSWTSGTNTGELFFGEGSRLTVL.

The chain uses TRBV7-2 and TRBJ1-4; 10 nucleotides agree with TRBD1. With 0 bases clipped from V and 7 bases from J, the junction kept 5 bases outside the gene matches. Per the germline V gene, CDR1 is SGHTA and CDR2 is FQGNSA. The CDR3 runs to 16 residues. CDR3 nucleotide sequence: TGTGCCAGCAGCTTAGCGGGGACAGGGGCGGGTGAAAAACTGTTTTTT. Translating gives CASSLAGTGAGEKLFF.

The chain has TRBV7-9 and TRBJ1-5, with a weak D call TRBD1 (5 bases). The CDR3 sequence is 15 residues long. CDR1 and CDR2 from the germline V gene are SEHNR and FQNEAQ (reference sequence). V dropped 5 bases and J dropped 3 bases, with 14 bases sitting between them. The CDR3 sequence is CASSGGLGVNQPQHF. CDR3 in DNA: TGTGCCAGCAGCGGTGGTTTAGGGGTCAATCAGCCCCAGCATTTT.

This sequence joins TRBV6-5 and TRBJ2-7; D is unresolved. The CDR3 consists of 13 residues. The germline gives CDR1 MNHEY, CDR2 SVGAGI. V was trimmed by 5 bases and J by 0 bases, leaving 8 bases between them. In DNA form, the CDR3 reads TGTGCCAGCAGTCCAGGATCCTCCTACGAGCAGTACTTC. Encoded protein: CASSPGSSYEQYF.

The chain employs TRBV6-6 and TRBJ1-6; TRBD1 might be the D (5 bases). CDR1 MNHNY and CDR2 SVGAGI come from the germline V gene (reference sequence). V shed 10 bases and J shed 0 bases, with 13 bases lying between them. This CDR3 is built from 15 residues. The DNA for the CDR3 is TGTGCCAACCGGGACGGCAGCTCCTATAATTCACCCCTCCACTTT. Translation gives CANRDGSSYNSPLHF.

The chain has TRBV30 and TRBJ2-1; weak D call: TRBD2 (6 bases). With 5 bases removed from V and 10 bases from J, the gap between germline ends came to 24 bases. CDR3 length equals 15 residues. In germline, CDR1 is GTSNPN, CDR2 SVGIG (reference sequence). CDR3 DNA sequence: TGTGCCTGGTCTCTCGGTGGCGGAGGAGGGGAAGAGCAGTTCTTC. Encoded protein: CAWSLGGGGGEEQFF.

CDR3 bases: TGTGCCAGCAGCCGGGGAGATGGCTACACCTTC. Amino acid sequence: CASSRGDGYTF. The gene calls are TRBV14 and TRBJ1-2; no clear D gene. The germline V and J ends were trimmed by 4 bases and 6 bases, with 6 bases remaining between them. CDR1 and CDR2 (germline): SGHDN, FVKESK. The CDR3 covers 11 residues. Variable domain in full (rest from reference TRBV14 and TRBJ1-2): EAGVTQFPSHSVIEKGQTVTLRCDPISGHDNLYWYRRVMGKEIKFLLHFVKESKQDESGMPNNRFLAERTGGTYSTLKVQPAELEDSGVYFCASSRGDGYTFGSGTRLTVV.

The chain recombines TRBV9 with TRBJ2-1; TRBD1 matches at 7 bases. This CDR3 region has 13 residues. The trim removed 0 bases at V and 6 bases at J, leaving 0 bases unmatched. Looked up from germline, CDR1 is SGDLS and CDR2 is YYNGEE. The CDR3 loop reads CASSVDRGNEQFF. CDR3 in DNA: TGTGCCAGCAGCGTAGACAGGGGCAATGAGCAGTTCTTC.

This clone was seen just once. The V call is TRBV19, the J call TRBJ2-5, with D possibly being TRBD1 (5 bases). The V gene's germline CDR1 is LNHDA and CDR2 SQIVND (reference sequence). V shed 0 bases and J shed 4 bases, with 9 bases lying between them. CDR3 length equals 14 residues. In nucleotides, the CDR3 is TGTGCCAGTAGTATAGAGGGGCTGGGAGAGACCCAGTACTTC. This encodes CASSIEGLGETQYF.

J is TRBJ2-7 and V is TRBV9; 8 bases fit TRBD1. CDR3 size: 15 residues. Losses at the gene ends were 0 bases for V and 5 bases for J; bases not matched to a gene: 7. Looked up from germline, CDR1 is SGDLS and CDR2 is YYNGEE. The CDR3 is CASSVAGGAPNEQYF. CDR3 sequence (DNA): TGTGCCAGCAGCGTAGCAGGGGGCGCGCCCAACGAGCAGTACTTC.

The J gene is TRBJ2-5, the V gene TRBV10-3, with D perhaps TRBD1 (6 bases). The CDR3 loop spans 14 amino acids. CDR1 and CDR2 (germline): ENHRY, SYGVKD. Trimming took 3 bases from V and 4 from J, leaving 12 bases between them. The CDR3 is CAISELTRGETQYF. The CDR3 coding sequence is TGTGCCATCAGTGAACTTACCAGGGGAGAGACCCAGTACTTC.

V and J are TRBV28 and TRBJ2-3, with D perhaps assigned TRBD1 or TRBD2 (5 bases each). The CDR3 has 16 amino acids. Trimming left V 11 bases short and J 0 bases short, with 21 bases between. CDR1 and CDR2 from the germline V gene are MDHEN and SYDVKM. The CDR3 DNA sequence: TGTGCCGTACCTTCCGGGACGCAGACTAGCACAGATACGCAGTATTTT. Its translation: CAVPSGTQTSTDTQYF.

The chain uses TRBV9 and TRBJ2-3; D may correspond to TRBD1 or TRBD2 (5 bases each). This CDR3 comprises 13 residues. V was shortened by 3 bases and J by 2 bases, with 7 bases between the two germline ends. In germline, CDR1 is SGDLS, CDR2 YYNGEE. CDR3 sequence reads: CASSGGPTDTQYF. For the CDR3, the DNA is TGTGCCAGCAGCGGGGGACCCACAGATACGCAGTATTTT.

The V gene is TRBV5-4, the J gene TRBJ1-3; 9 bases are a match to TRBD1. The ends lost 0 bases at V and 2 bases at J; junction bases unmatched: 3. Germline V gene sequence: CDR1 SGHNT, CDR2 YYREEE (reference sequence). CDR3 length: 16 amino acids. CDR3 nucleotides: TGTGCCAGCAGCTTGGTAGGACAGGGGACTGGAAACACCATATATTTT. It specifies CASSLVGQGTGNTIYF.

The J gene is TRBJ1-6, the V gene TRBV6-1; 7 bases are shared with TRBD1. The CDR3 totals 13 residues. Looked up from germline, CDR1 is MNHNS and CDR2 is SASEGT. The ends lost 1 base at V and 9 bases at J; junction bases unmatched: 0. CDR3: CASSEGQGSPLHF. In DNA, the CDR3 is TGTGCCAGCAGTGAAGGACAGGGTTCACCCCTCCACTTT.

The chain employs TRBV5-1 and TRBJ2-6, with 9 positions matching TRBD1. V lost 10 bases to trimming and J lost 0 bases; unmatched junction nucleotides: 8. The CDR3 totals 16 residues. The V gene's germline CDR1 is SGHRS and CDR2 YFSETQ. DNA for the CDR3: TGCGCCTCGGGACAGGGTGGAATCTCTGGGGCCAACGTCCTGACTTTC. It encodes CASGQGGISGANVLTF.

The V and J genes are TRBV19 and TRBJ1-5; D gene uncertain. The CDR3 has 15 residues. The V end lost 1 base, the J end lost 3 bases, and 10 bases lay between the germline ends. Germline loops: CDR1 LNHDA, CDR2 SQIVND (reference sequence). CDR3 DNA sequence: TGTGCCAGTAGTATAGTCGTCTCCAACAATCAGCCCCAGCATTTT. Translated: CASSIVVSNNQPQHF.

This chain connects TRBV6-6 to TRBJ1-1; tentative D call: TRBD1 (6 bases). V lost 8 bases, J lost 0 bases, and 10 bases lay in between. Germline loops: CDR1 MNHNY, CDR2 SVGAGI (reference sequence). The CDR3 has 13 residues. CDR3 sequence: CASCQGMNTEAFF. As DNA, the CDR3 is TGTGCCAGCTGTCAGGGGATGAACACTGAAGCTTTCTTT.

This clone turned up a few times. V gene TRBV2 combines with J gene TRBJ1-2, with 7 bases lining up with TRBD1. The CDR3 loop spans 13 amino acids. The junction had 4 bases not matched to a gene; V was cut back by 6 bases and J by 3 bases. CDR1 and CDR2 from the germline V gene are SNHLY and FYNNEI. The CDR3 is CASREQGYYGYTF. The CDR3 DNA reads as TGTGCCAGCAGGGAACAGGGGTACTATGGCTACACCTTC.

This rearrangement joins TRBV6-4 to TRBJ2-3; D is ambiguous. Germline assignment: CDR1 MRHNA and CDR2 SNTAGT. CDR3 size: 13 residues. V was clipped by 2 bases and J by 0 bases, with 3 bases between them. The CDR3 coding sequence is TGTGCCAGCAGTGACACTAGCACAGATACGCAGTATTTT. Its protein is CASSDTSTDTQYF.

This rearrangement joins TRBV30 to TRBJ1-5, with D tentatively TRBD1 (5 bases). CDR1 and CDR2 (germline): GTSNPN, SVGIG (reference sequence). Deletions cut 3 bases from V and 1 base from J, with 13 bases between. The CDR3 spans 15 residues. The CDR3 bases are TGTGCCTGGAGCGAACAGGTAACGAGCAATCAGCCCCAGCATTTT. It codes for CAWSEQVTSNQPQHF.

The gene calls are TRBV6-5 and TRBJ1-2; D not certain. V was cut by 0 bases and J by 7 bases, with 15 bases left in between. The CDR3 covers 15 residues. CDR1 and CDR2 (germline): MNHEY, SVGAGI. Written as DNA, the CDR3 is TGTGCCAGCAGTTACTCCATAGGCCAGTCGGCTGGCTACACCTTC. As protein: CASSYSIGQSAGYTF.

The chain carries TRBV7-9 and TRBJ1-4, with D unclear. The V gene's germline CDR1 is SEHNR and CDR2 FQNEAQ (reference sequence). The ends were cut back, 1 base at V and 4 bases at J, with 7 bases in the middle. This CDR3 has 14 amino acids. The CDR3 bases are TGTGCCAGCAGCTTAGTACGGAATAATGAAAAACTGTTTTTT. It encodes CASSLVRNNEKLFF.

This clone was observed once. This chain links TRBV2 with TRBJ2-3; D might be TRBD2 (6 bases). Germline CDR1 and CDR2: SNHLY and FYNNEI. V was cut by 1 base and J by 2 bases, with 10 bases left in between. This CDR3 comprises 15 residues. CDR3 nucleotide sequence: TGTGCCAGCAGTGAAGAGGCGGGATCCACAGATACGCAGTATTTT. This gives the protein CASSEEAGSTDTQYF.

In nucleotides, the CDR3 is TGTGCCAGCATTAGGGGAGGAGGCGGGCTTAATGAAAAACTGTTTTTT. It specifies CASIRGGGGLNEKLFF. The rearrangement links TRBV28 to TRBJ1-4; D is possibly TRBD1 (5 bases). CDR1 MDHEN and CDR2 SYDVKM come from the germline V gene. Trimming pared 7 bases from V and 4 bases from J, leaving 19 bases between. The CDR3 extends over 16 amino acids.